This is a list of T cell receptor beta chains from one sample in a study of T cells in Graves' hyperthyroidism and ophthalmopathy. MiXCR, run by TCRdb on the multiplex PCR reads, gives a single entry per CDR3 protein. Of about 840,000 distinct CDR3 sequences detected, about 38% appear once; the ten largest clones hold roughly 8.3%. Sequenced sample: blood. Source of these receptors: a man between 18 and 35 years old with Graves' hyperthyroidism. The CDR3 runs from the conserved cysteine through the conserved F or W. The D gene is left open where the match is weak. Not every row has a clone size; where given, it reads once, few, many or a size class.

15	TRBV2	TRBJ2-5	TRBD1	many	CASKVGRTGLETQYF	TGTGCCAGCAAGGTTGGCCGGACAGGGCTAGAGACCCAGTACTTC
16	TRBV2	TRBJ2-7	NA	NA	CASSVWTVYNSYEQYF	TGTGCCAGCAGCGTTTGGACCGTTTATAACTCCTACGAGCAGTACTTC
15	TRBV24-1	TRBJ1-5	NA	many	CATSDGRGRIPPQHF	TGTGCCACCAGTGACGGAAGGGGGAGGATTCCGCCCCAGCATTTT
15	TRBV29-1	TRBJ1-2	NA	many	CSAYSGTIGRTGYTF	TGCAGCGCCTACTCCGGGACCATCGGTCGAACTGGCTACACCTTC
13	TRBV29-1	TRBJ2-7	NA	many	CSVVPAGSYEQYF	TGCAGCGTTGTACCGGCGGGCTCCTACGAGCAGTACTTC
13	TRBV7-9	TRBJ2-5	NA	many	CASSKEGEETQYF	TGTGCCAGCAGCAAGGAGGGAGAGGAGACCCAGTACTTC
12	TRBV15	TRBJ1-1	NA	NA	CATNRLGTEAFF	TGTGCCACCAATAGGTTGGGCACTGAAGCTTTCTTT
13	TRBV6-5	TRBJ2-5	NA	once	CASSYDLRQGGYF	TGTGCCAGCAGTTACGATTTACGCCAGGGGGGGTACTTC
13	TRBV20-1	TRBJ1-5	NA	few	CSARENSNQPQHF	TGCAGTGCTAGAGAGAATAGCAATCAGCCCCAGCATTTT
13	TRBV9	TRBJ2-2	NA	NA	CASSETPTGELFF	TGTGCCAGCAGCGAGACACCCACCGGGGAGCTGTTTTTT
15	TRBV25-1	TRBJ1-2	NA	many	CASSESHGQGEGYTF	TGTGCCAGCAGTGAATCCCACGGCCAGGGAGAGGGCTACACCTTC
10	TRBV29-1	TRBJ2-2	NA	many	CSVYNGELFF	TGCAGCGTTTACAACGGGGAGCTGTTTTTT
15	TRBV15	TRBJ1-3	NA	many	CATSPLTGIGNTIYF	TGTGCCACCAGCCCGCTGACAGGCATTGGAAACACCATATATTTT
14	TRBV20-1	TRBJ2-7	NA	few	CSASGGLWSYEQYF	TGCAGTGCTTCCGGGGGCTTATGGTCCTACGAGCAGTACTTC
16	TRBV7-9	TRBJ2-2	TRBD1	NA	CASSSQGAAVTGELFF	TGTGCCAGCAGCTCACAGGGGGCTGCGGTAACCGGGGAGCTGTTTTTT
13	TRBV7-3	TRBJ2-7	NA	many	CASSLTEGKEQYF	TGTGCCAGCAGCTTAACGGAAGGAAAGGAGCAGTACTTC
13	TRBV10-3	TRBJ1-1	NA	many	CAISEGQNTEAFF	TGTGCCATCAGTGAGGGCCAGAACACTGAAGCTTTCTTT
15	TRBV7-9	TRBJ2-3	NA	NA	CASSPFLSGADTQYF	TGTGCCAGCAGCCCGTTCCTCAGTGGGGCAGATACGCAGTATTTT
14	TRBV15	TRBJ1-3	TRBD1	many	CATSTGTATNTIYF	TGTGCCACCAGCACCGGGACAGCTACAAACACCATATATTTT
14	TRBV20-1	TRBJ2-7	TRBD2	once	CSASAAGGAYEQYF	TGCAGTGCCAGCGCAGCGGGGGGGGCCTACGAGCAGTACTTC
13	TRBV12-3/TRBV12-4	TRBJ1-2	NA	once	CASMESETGGYTF	TGTGCCAGCATGGAATCGGAGACGGGAGGCTACACCTTC
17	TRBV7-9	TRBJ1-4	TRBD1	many	CASSLVKGTATNEKLFF	TGTGCCAGCAGCTTAGTGAAGGGGACAGCAACTAATGAAAAACTGTTTTTT
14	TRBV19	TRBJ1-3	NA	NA	CASKFEDFGNTIYF	TGTGCCAGTAAGTTCGAAGACTTTGGAAACACCATATATTTT
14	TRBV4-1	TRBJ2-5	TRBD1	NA	CASSQTGLQETQYF	TGCGCCAGCAGCCAGACAGGGTTACAAGAGACCCAGTACTTC
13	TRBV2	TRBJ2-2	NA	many	CASREEDTGELFF	TGTGCCAGCAGAGAGGAGGACACCGGGGAGCTGTTTTTT
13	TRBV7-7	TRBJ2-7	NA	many	CASSSPRGHEQYF	TGTGCTAGCAGCTCCCCTCGGGGCCACGAGCAGTACTTC
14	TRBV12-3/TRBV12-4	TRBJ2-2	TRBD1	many	CASRPDRLSGELFF	TGTGCCAGCAGGCCGGACAGGCTAAGCGGGGAGCTGTTTTTT
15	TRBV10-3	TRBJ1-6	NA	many	CAISESIFSNSPLHF	TGTGCCATCAGTGAGTCGATATTCTCTAATTCACCCCTCCACTTT
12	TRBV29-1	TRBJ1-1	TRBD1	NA	CSQDRAHTEAFF	TGCAGCCAAGACAGGGCGCACACTGAAGCTTTCTTT
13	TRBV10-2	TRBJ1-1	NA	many	CASTEGGRLRPFF	TGCGCCAGCACCGAGGGGGGAAGGCTGAGACCTTTCTTT
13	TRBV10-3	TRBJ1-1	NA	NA	CASGRHTNTEAFF	TGTGCCAGCGGACGACATACGAACACTGAAGCTTTCTTT
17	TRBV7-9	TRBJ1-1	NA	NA	CASSFPSRQLMNTEAFF	TGTGCCAGCAGCTTCCCCTCACGACAGCTCATGAACACTGAAGCTTTCTTT